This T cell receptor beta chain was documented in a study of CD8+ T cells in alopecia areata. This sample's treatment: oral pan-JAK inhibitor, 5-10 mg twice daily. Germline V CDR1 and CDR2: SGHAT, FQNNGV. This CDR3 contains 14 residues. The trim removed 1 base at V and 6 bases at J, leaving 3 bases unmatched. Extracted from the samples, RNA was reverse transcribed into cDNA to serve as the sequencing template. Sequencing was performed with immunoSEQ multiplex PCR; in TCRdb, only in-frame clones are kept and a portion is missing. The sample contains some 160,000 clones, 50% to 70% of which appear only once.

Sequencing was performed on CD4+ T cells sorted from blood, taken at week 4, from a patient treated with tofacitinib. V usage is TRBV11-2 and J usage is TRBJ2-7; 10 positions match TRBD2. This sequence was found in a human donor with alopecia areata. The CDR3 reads CASSLVSGGSEQYF. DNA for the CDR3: TGTGCCAGCAGCTTAGTTAGCGGGGGGAGCGAGCAGTACTTC.